One and the same sample provided the 15 T cell receptor beta chains below, sequenced in a study of OX40 agonist ivuxolimab in advanced cancers. Data came from immunoSEQ multiplex PCR; TCRdb stores just in-frame clones and leaves some out. The table has around 60,000 clones, about 90% seen once. The specimen was CD4+ or CD8+ T cells sorted from blood, collected in a trial of the OX40 agonist ivuxolimab. These receptors were collected from an adult with an advanced solid tumor such as melanoma, head and neck, liver or kidney cancer.

The CDR3 here is CASSCNGSKIAKNIQYF. In DNA form, the CDR3 reads TGTGCCAGCAGTTGTAACGGTTCCAAGATAGCCAAAAACATTCAGTACTTC. V gene TRBV6-9 combines with J gene TRBJ2-4; D gene uncertain. The CDR3 runs 17 residues. Germline V gene data show CDR1 as MNHGY and CDR2 as SVAAGI. With 4 bases removed from V and 0 bases from J, the gap between germline ends came to 16 bases.

CDR3 residues: CSASRAPLQYF. CDR3 DNA: TGCAGTGCAAGCCGGGCCCCACTGCAGTACTTC. The chain joins TRBV20-1 to TRBJ2-4, with no clear D. This CDR3 comprises 11 residues. Deletions cut 6 bases from V and 13 bases from J, with 16 bases between. Per the germline V gene, CDR1 is DFQATT and CDR2 is SNEGSKA (reference sequence).

J is TRBJ2-5 and V is TRBV7-8; unclear D gene. The J call may be wrong; the DNA end is better matched by TRBJ2-7. The CDR3 runs 12 residues. Germline V CDR1 and CDR2: SGHVS, FQNEAQ. CDR3 sequence (DNA): TGTGCCAGCAGCGATCGACGGTACGAGCAGTACTTC. As protein: CASSDRRYEQYF.

Only a few counts were recorded for this clone. The chain is built from TRBV7-8 and TRBJ2-7; perhaps TRBD2 as D (6 bases). The CDR3 has 14 residues. Germline CDR1 reads SGHVS; CDR2 reads FQNEAQ. Trimming shortened V by 5 bases and J by 4 bases, and 15 bases separated the two germline ends. The CDR3 protein is CASSHNAGTYEQYF. In nucleotides, the CDR3 is TGTGCCAGCAGCCACAATGCGGGAACATACGAGCAGTACTTC.

The V and J genes are TRBV4-2 and TRBJ1-4; D unresolved. This CDR3 has 16 residues. The V end was cut by 3 bases, the J end by 0 bases, with 11 bases between. Germline CDR1 is LGHNA and CDR2 is YNFKEQ. The CDR3 protein is CASSHATYATNEKLFF. DNA of the CDR3: TGTGCCAGCAGCCACGCAACGTATGCAACTAATGAAAAACTGTTTTTT.

The rearrangement joins TRBV11-2 to TRBJ2-5, with TRBD2 as a possible D gene (6 bases). The germline V gene has CDR1 SGHAT and CDR2 FQNNGV. V was cut by 4 bases and J by 5 bases, with 17 bases left in between. This CDR3 is built from 15 residues. CDR3 sequence reads: CASSSTRDFRETQYF. In DNA form, the CDR3 reads TGTGCCAGCAGCTCTACCCGGGACTTTCGGGAGACCCAGTACTTC.

This chain uses TRBV5-1 with TRBJ2-3; D possibly uses TRBD1 or TRBD2 (5 bases each). Trimming removed 6 bases at V and 4 bases at J, with 18 bases between. Germline values: CDR1 SGHRS, CDR2 YFSETQ. This CDR3 spans 15 amino acids. CDR3 amino acids: CASTQGALVADTQYF. The DNA for the CDR3 is TGCGCCAGCACCCAGGGAGCGCTAGTCGCAGATACGCAGTATTTT.

The genes are TRBV19 and TRBJ1-4; 9 nucleotides align to TRBD1. V shed 3 bases, J shed 0 bases, and the junction held 5 bases outside the gene matches. Germline lookup yields CDR1 LNHDA and CDR2 SQIVND (reference sequence). This CDR3 comprises 17 residues. The CDR3 nucleotides read TGTGCCAGTAGTATTTCGACAGGGGGTGCAACTAATGAAAAACTGTTTTTT. It codes for CASSISTGGATNEKLFF.

This chain uses TRBV27 with TRBJ2-3; possibly TRBD2 for D (5 bases). This CDR3 region has 15 residues. The germline V gene has CDR1 MNHEY and CDR2 SMNVEV (reference sequence). Trimming removed 3 bases at V and 10 bases at J, with 20 bases between. CDR3 in DNA: TGTGCCAGCAGTTTTTTCCGGGAACGTCCCTACGCGCAGTATTTT. This sequence encodes CASSFFRERPYAQYF.

The chain employs TRBV5-1 and TRBJ1-2; a possible D gene is TRBD1 (5 bases). Per germline, CDR1 SGHRS and CDR2 YFSETQ. Trimming took 4 bases from V and 10 from J, leaving 14 bases between them. This CDR3 is 12 amino acids long. CDR3 residues: CASSPTAGVYTF. The CDR3 nucleotides read TGCGCCAGCAGCCCCACCGCGGGGGTCTACACCTTC.

The CDR3: CAWSVQALSYEQYF. The CDR3 bases are TGTGCCTGGAGTGTACAGGCCCTATCCTACGAGCAGTACTTC. J is TRBJ2-7 and V is TRBV30; weak D call: TRBD1 (5 bases). CDR1 and CDR2 from the germline V gene are GTSNPN and SVGIG (reference sequence). Trimming took off 0 bases at V and 1 base at J, with 10 bases between the two ends. There are 14 residues in the CDR3.

The chain employs TRBV28 and TRBJ2-1; D ambiguous. Trimming removed 0 bases at V and 5 bases at J, with 17 bases between. Per the germline V gene, CDR1 is MDHEN and CDR2 is SYDVKM. The CDR3 has 17 residues. The CDR3 here is CASSLWGGIRHHNEQFF. The CDR3 DNA follows: TGTGCCAGCAGTTTATGGGGTGGGATCCGGCACCACAATGAGCAGTTCTTC.

This chain connects TRBV7-6 to TRBJ1-4; D is ambiguous. Looked up from germline, CDR1 is SGHVS and CDR2 is FNYEAQ. The CDR3 runs to 15 residues. V was trimmed by 0 bases and J by 7 bases, leaving 12 bases between them. This chain's CDR3 is CASSLATGGGEKLFF. The CDR3, as DNA: TGTGCCAGCAGCTTAGCGACCGGAGGTGGTGAAAAACTGTTTTTT.

J is TRBJ2-3 and V is TRBV6-6, with 12 positions matching TRBD1. The length of the CDR3 is 15 residues. The J segment lost 5 bases and the V segment lost 8 bases, leaving 8 bases of the junction unmatched. CDR1 and CDR2 (germline): MNHNY, SVGAGI (reference sequence). CDR3 coding DNA: TGTGCCAGCCGTTTAGGGACAGGGGGCGAAGATACGCAGTATTTT. Protein product: CASRLGTGGEDTQYF.

This chain links TRBV19 with TRBJ2-5, with 7 bases lining up with TRBD2. CDR1 and CDR2 (germline): LNHDA, SQIVND (reference sequence). This CDR3 has 14 amino acids. V trimming: 6 bases; J trimming: 4 bases; junction bases outside the gene matches: 8. The CDR3 DNA reads as TGTGCCAGTAGCAAGACCCCGGGGGGAGAGACCCAGTACTTC. Translated: CASSKTPGGETQYF.